This TCR beta chain stems from a study of T cells in Graves' hyperthyroidism and ophthalmopathy. Researchers amplified the TCR beta CDR3 regions from RNA transcripts. The HTBI primer set served for first-round RT-PCR of the TCR CDR3. TCRdb re-analysed the multiplex PCR reads in MiXCR, keeping a single row per CDR3 protein. Counted here are hundreds of thousands of distinct CDR3 sequences, 35% to 45% occurring once; the ten biggest clones make up approximately 8.7%. Absence of ophthalmopathy progression within 18 months defined stable Graves' hyperthyroidism. Clinical symptoms, serum thyroxine and TRAb, thyroid ultrasound and orbital computed tomography together formed the diagnostic basis. A roughly 10 ml volume of fresh peripheral blood provided the PBMCs. Germline CDR1 ENHRY, CDR2 SYGVKD. The CDR3 contains 12 residues. In regard to this clonotype: At one boundary the junction diverges from the germline segment, which might be a read error.

This chain uses TRBV10-3 with TRBJ2-5; D unresolved. The receptor comes from a young man with Graves' hyperthyroidism. Sequencing was carried out using blood. The CDR3 DNA reads TGTGCCATCAGTGAGTCGAAAGAGTCCCAGTACTTC. It is translated as CAISESKESQYF.